This T cell receptor beta chain was sequenced for a study of cytomegalovirus exposure and HLA in healthy donors. Study-wide background: From donors who were HLA-typed, an early data release held 80 million to 85 million unique TCRs.

Study-wide results and limits: DRB1 had the most TCR associations and HLA-C the fewest, a later analysis found, with rates varying by HLA locus. Among TCR sequences, most were rare, though some public TCRs appeared in many donors.

Primers included in the PCR were 60 Vbeta and 13 Jbeta primers. This table comes from immunoSEQ multiplex PCR, and its TCRdb copy is limited to in-frame clones, with some not included. Of fewer than 250,000 clones listed, about three quarters were seen once; the top ten hold 1.8%. For this clone: Its target is unknown.

Trimming removed 3 bases from V and 5 bases from J; junction bases left unmatched: 2. CDR3 size: 14 residues. Germline V gene data show CDR1 as SEHNR and CDR2 as FQNEAQ (reference sequence). Sequenced: PBMCs. The J gene is TRBJ2-3, the V gene TRBV7-9; 10 nucleotides match TRBD2. The source is a male donor in good health and CMV-seronegative. The CDR3 here is CASSFPSGRDTQYF. The CDR3 DNA reads TGTGCCAGCAGCTTCCCTAGCGGGAGAGATACGCAGTATTTT.